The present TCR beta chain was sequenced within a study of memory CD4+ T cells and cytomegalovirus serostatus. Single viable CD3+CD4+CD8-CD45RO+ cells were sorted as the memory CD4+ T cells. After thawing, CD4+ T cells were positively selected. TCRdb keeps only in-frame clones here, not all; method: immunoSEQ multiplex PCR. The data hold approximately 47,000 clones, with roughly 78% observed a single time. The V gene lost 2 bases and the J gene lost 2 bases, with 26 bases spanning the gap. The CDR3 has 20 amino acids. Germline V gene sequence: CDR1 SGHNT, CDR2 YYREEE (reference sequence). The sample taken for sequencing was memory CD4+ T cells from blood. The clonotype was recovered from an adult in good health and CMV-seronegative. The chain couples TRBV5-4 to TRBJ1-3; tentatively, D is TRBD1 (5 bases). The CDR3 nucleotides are TGTGCCAGCAGCTTCCTCCTGTCCCGGGACGGGACCGGGCCTGGAAACACCATATATTTT. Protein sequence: CASSFLLSRDGTGPGNTIYF.